The following is a T cell receptor (beta chain) sequence with its context. The V gene lost 3 bases and the J gene lost 0 bases, with 9 bases spanning the gap. This CDR3 has 14 amino acids. Germline lookup yields CDR1 LGHNA and CDR2 YNFKEQ. The data stem from a study of CD8 T cells in Susac syndrome. It was with random hexamers that 0.5 to 1 ug RNA was reverse transcribed. In TCRdb, the immunoSEQ multiplex PCR reads were re-called with MiXCR into one record per CDR3 protein. Of 130,000 to 150,000 distinct CDR3 sequences listed, about 94% are singletons. Healthy donors matched for age and sex were used as controls.

The gene calls are TRBV4-2 and TRBJ2-7; maybe TRBD2 (5 bases). The sequence was obtained from a human donor in good health. Specimen: CD8+ T cells from PBMCs. The CDR3 is CASSHAGPSYEQYF. DNA for the CDR3: TGTGCCAGCAGCCATGCGGGTCCCTCCTACGAGCAGTACTTC.